Sequencing of this T cell receptor beta chain was carried out in a study of shared clonotypes between healthy human individuals. Study information: Three plates each covered CD4 naive and memory; CD8 naive two, CD8 memory one.

The CDR3 runs 15 residues. The germline V gene encodes CDR1 LGHNA and CDR2 YSLEER. The V end was cut by 0 bases, the J end by 2 bases, with 11 bases between. Profiling relied on immunoSEQ multiplex PCR, and the TCRdb table lists in-frame clones only, not all of them. Of some 1,600,000 clones listed, approximately 98% are singletons. The sequenced sample consisted of naive CD4+ T cells sorted from blood. Noted subset: CD45RA+ positively selected. The clonotype was recovered from a man between 25 and 39 years old in good health. The chain recombines TRBV4-3 with TRBJ2-7, with D uncertain. The CDR3 spells CASSQEARHPYEQYF. The CDR3 coding sequence is TGCGCCAGCAGCCAAGAGGCAAGACACCCCTACGAGCAGTACTTC.